This TCR beta chain was recovered during a study of human T cells and chemical hapten exposure. Study-level information: Patch tests delivered 0.01% DPC to the upper back and were evaluated at 6 days.

Findings and caveats of the study: TCRs exceeding a frequency of 1 in 1000 stayed unchanged under DPC sensitization.

Trimming stripped 6 bases from V and 4 bases from J, with 16 bases between. This CDR3 spans 14 amino acids. Time point described: pre-sensitization, week 0. Treatment meaning: therapeutic diphenylcyclopropenone sensitization with weekly scalp DPC. In its sample, this clonotype was seen many times. Its antigen is not identified. TCRdb processed the RACE reads anew with MiXCR; each CDR3 protein has one entry. The table shows fewer than 65,000 distinct CDR3 sequences, with approximately 8.8% occurring only once. The clonotype originates from a woman aged 40 to 55 with alopecia areata. Some clones in this sample may be carry-over from other donors' samples. Here the sequenced sample was whole blood, taken in connection with sensitization to the hapten diphenylcyclopropenone (DPC). The gene calls are TRBV12-3 or TRBV12-4 and TRBJ2-7, with D unresolved. The CDR3, as DNA: TGTGCCAGCAGGCCAGACACTCACGGGTACGAGCAGTACTTC. This translates into CASRPDTHGYEQYF.